Listed below are T cell receptor beta chains from one sample, sequenced in a study of OX40 agonist ivuxolimab in advanced cancers. Sequencing was performed with immunoSEQ multiplex PCR; in TCRdb, only in-frame clones are kept and a portion is missing. There are 60,000 or so clones in the sample; 85% to 90% occur only once, and around 0.91% lies in the top ten. The sequenced sample was CD4+ or CD8+ T cells sorted from blood, obtained in a trial of the OX40 agonist ivuxolimab. The receptor source for this set is an adult with an advanced solid tumor such as melanoma, head and neck, liver or kidney cancer. Each CDR3 is given with its conserved first and last residue. Fields, in order: V gene, J gene, D gene, CDR3 protein. A D gene is named only where the DNA matches it firmly.

TRBV7-9	TRBJ1-4	-	CASSLRTELGEKLFF
TRBV7-9	TRBJ1-4	-	CASSSDVRGYNEKLFF
TRBV19	TRBJ1-5	-	CASTPYSARAPNQPQHF
TRBV6-6	TRBJ1-2	TRBD1	CASSFPGTGGYGYTF
TRBV6-5	TRBJ1-1	-	CASSYDMNTEAFF
TRBV7-6	TRBJ2-2	-	CASRYRTGNTGELFF
TRBV18	TRBJ2-3	TRBD1	CASSPAPGGRGGTDTQYF
TRBV7-2	TRBJ2-5	-	CASSLTPQETQYF
TRBV18	TRBJ2-7	TRBD1	CASTTSATGGYEQYF
TRBV19	TRBJ2-2	TRBD1	CASSIARGSWELFF
TRBV18	TRBJ1-5	-	CASSHQGQGNQPQHF
TRBV18	TRBJ1-1	TRBD1	CASSRQGLNTEAFF
TRBV5-1	TRBJ1-4	-	CASSLSATNEKLFF
TRBV30	TRBJ1-5	-	CAWSGGGNQPQHF
TRBV27	TRBJ1-5	-	CASSSAAGNQPQHF
TRBV21-1	TRBJ1-4	-	CASSKEEGEKLFF
TRBV5-1	TRBJ1-1	-	CASSLGPPSGTEAFF
TRBV6-1	TRBJ1-4	TRBD1	CASSTRQGSNEKLFF
TRBV2	TRBJ1-1	-	CASSVWAGGTEAFF
TRBV18	TRBJ1-1	-	CASTQALGTEAFF
TRBV19	TRBJ2-5	TRBD1	CASSPWDSNQETQYF
TRBV19	TRBJ2-5	TRBD2	CASSIRSGGAGETQYF
TRBV7-2	TRBJ1-2	-	CASSATHRKVNYGYTF
TRBV7-9	TRBJ2-3	-	CASSLVTTAADTQYF
TRBV9	TRBJ2-6	-	CASSTTGLSGANVLTF
TRBV5-4	TRBJ2-5	TRBD2	CASSPSGAQETQYF
TRBV29-1	TRBJ1-1	TRBD1	CSVEAGQGLGAFF
TRBV7-2	TRBJ2-3	-	CASSWSTDTQYF
TRBV9	TRBJ2-1	TRBD2	CASSVLAATRNEQFF
TRBV4-1	TRBJ1-2	TRBD1	CASSQDQGGYGYTF
TRBV7-9	TRBJ2-2	TRBD2	CASSSGGRSGEITGELFF
TRBV6-1	TRBJ2-1	-	CASAKDYNEQFF
TRBV6-1	TRBJ1-2	TRBD1	CASSDLVRTGGPRSYGYTF
TRBV2	TRBJ1-6	-	CASSPSGTQYNSPLHF
TRBV7-2	TRBJ1-2	-	CASSSWPYYGYTF
TRBV9	TRBJ1-2	-	CASSAPRGRANYGYTF
TRBV19	TRBJ2-7	TRBD1	CASSPTDRVVYEQYF